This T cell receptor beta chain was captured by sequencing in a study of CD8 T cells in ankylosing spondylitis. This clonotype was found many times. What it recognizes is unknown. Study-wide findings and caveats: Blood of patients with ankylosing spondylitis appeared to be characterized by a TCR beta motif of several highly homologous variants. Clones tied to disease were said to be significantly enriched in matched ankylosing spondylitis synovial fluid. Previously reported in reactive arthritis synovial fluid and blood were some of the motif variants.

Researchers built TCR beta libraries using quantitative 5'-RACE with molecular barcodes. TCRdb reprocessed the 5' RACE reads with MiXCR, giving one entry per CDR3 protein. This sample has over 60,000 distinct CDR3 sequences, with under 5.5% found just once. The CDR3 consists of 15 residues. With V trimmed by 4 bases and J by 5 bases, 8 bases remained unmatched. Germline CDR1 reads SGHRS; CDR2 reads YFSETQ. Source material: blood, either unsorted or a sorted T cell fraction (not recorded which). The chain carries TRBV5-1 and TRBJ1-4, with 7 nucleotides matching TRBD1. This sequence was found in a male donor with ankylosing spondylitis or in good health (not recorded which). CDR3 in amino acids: CASSHGTVQNEKLFF. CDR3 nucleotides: TGCGCCAGCAGCCACGGGACAGTGCAGAATGAAAAACTGTTTTTT.